The next 7 T cell receptor beta chains were all read from a single sample in a study of response to subunit inactivated influenza vaccine. TCRdb re-derived calls from the RT-PCR reads in MiXCR, one entry per CDR3 protein. The sample contains about 150,000 distinct CDR3 sequences, about 10% of which appear only once. The starting material was CD8+ T cells sorted from PBMCs, obtained less than 30 months after vaccination. These receptors were collected from a man between 45 and 75 years old who received an inactivated influenza vaccine.

This clonotype was observed many times. CDR3 nucleotides: TGTGCCAGCAGTGAATCCCCGGGAGGGTACGAGCAGTACTTC. Its protein is CASSESPGGYEQYF. V is TRBV25-1 and J is TRBJ2-7; 8 bases are a match to TRBD2. The J segment lost 4 bases and the V segment lost 1 base, leaving 3 bases of the junction unmatched. Germline CDR1 MGHDK, CDR2 SYGVNS. CDR3 length equals 14 residues.

This clonotype came up a few times. V is TRBV10-3 and J is TRBJ1-1; D perhaps matches TRBD1 (5 bases). The germline CDR1 and CDR2 sequences are ENHRY and SYGVKD. Trimming pared 2 bases from V and 11 bases from J, leaving 15 bases between. The CDR3 covers 13 residues. In DNA form, the CDR3 reads TGTGCCATCAGTGAGAATCAGGGTATAGATGCTTTCTTT. Translated, it gives CAISENQGIDAFF.

The rearrangement uses TRBV6-2 or TRBV6-3 and TRBJ1-1, with 9 bases matching TRBD1. The germline V gene encodes CDR1 MNHEY and CDR2 SVGEGT. The CDR3 consists of 16 residues. Trimming cost V 10 bases and J 0 bases; bases outside gene matches: 12. In DNA form, the CDR3 reads TGTGCCATCACGTCCCGGGACAGGGCCATGAACACTGAAGCTTTCTTT. Amino acid sequence: CAITSRDRAMNTEAFF.

This chain links TRBV3-1 with TRBJ2-2; D might be TRBD2 (5 bases). The CDR3 loop spans 18 amino acids. V was cut by 7 bases and J by 6 bases, with 27 bases left in between. Germline V gene sequence: CDR1 LGHDT, CDR2 YNNKEL (reference sequence). CDR3 amino acids: CASTDKPDGSSLPGELFF. DNA of the CDR3: TGTGCCAGCACCGATAAACCCGACGGATCTAGCCTCCCCGGGGAGCTGTTTTTT. Drawing the rest from reference TRBV3-1 and TRBJ2-2, the complete variable domain is DTAVSQTPKYLVTQMGNDKSIKCEQNLGHDTMYWYKQDSKKFLKIMFSYNNKELIINETVPNRFSPKSPDKAHLNLHINSLELGDSAVYFCASTDKPDGSSLPGELFFGEGSRLTVL.

This clonotype was detected only a few times. This chain links TRBV7-3 with TRBJ2-1, with TRBD2 matching 9 bases. The CDR3 runs to 16 residues. Trimming removed 5 bases from V and 5 bases from J; junction bases left unmatched: 10. Germline lookup yields CDR1 SGHTA and CDR2 FQGTGA. Here the CDR3 DNA reads TGTGCCAGCAGCATTGTAGCGGGAGACGGGGACAATGAGCAGTTCTTC. Its protein product is CASSIVAGDGDNEQFF.

On this clonotype: At one end, the junction sequence differs from germline, possibly due to a read error. The chain employs TRBV20-1 and TRBJ2-1; possibly TRBD2 for D (5 bases). CDR3 length: 15 amino acids. CDR1 DFQATT and CDR2 SNEGSKA come from the germline V gene (reference sequence). CDR3 sequence (DNA): TGCAGTGCTGATGATTCAAGCGGAACCTACAATAAGCAGTTCTTC. Its translation is CSADDSSGTYNKQFF.

A few counts support this clonotype. The J gene is TRBJ2-5, the V gene TRBV9; 7 positions agree with TRBD2. There are 14 residues in the CDR3. V lost 6 bases and J lost 5; bases outside the gene matches: 10. The germline gives CDR1 SGDLS, CDR2 YYNGEE. CDR3 amino acids: CASTSSGGAETQYF. The CDR3 DNA reads as TGTGCCAGCACCAGCTCGGGAGGAGCGGAGACCCAGTACTTC.